Detailed here is one T cell receptor beta chain. CDR1 and CDR2 from the germline V gene are SGDLS and YYNGEE. V lost 3 bases to trimming and J lost 7 bases, with 17 bases between them. This CDR3 contains 15 residues. This sample is drawn from a study of blood T cells in healthy people across ages. A second PCR, run for about 7 to 11 cycles, used a sample-barcoded 5' primer plus a J-beta primer mix. TCRdb called the 5' RACE reads again in MiXCR, with one record for every CDR3 protein. The table records about 930,000 distinct CDR3 sequences, about 29% of them present only once. This same sample was also part of a study on T cells of mothers and their children.

The chain has TRBV9 and TRBJ2-1, with D perhaps TRBD1 (7 bases). The TCR comes from a woman aged 40-49 years in good health. The sample taken for sequencing was blood. CDR3 residues: CASSGGDRGLNEQFF. The CDR3 bases are TGTGCCAGCAGCGGGGGGGACAGAGGGCTTAATGAGCAGTTCTTC.